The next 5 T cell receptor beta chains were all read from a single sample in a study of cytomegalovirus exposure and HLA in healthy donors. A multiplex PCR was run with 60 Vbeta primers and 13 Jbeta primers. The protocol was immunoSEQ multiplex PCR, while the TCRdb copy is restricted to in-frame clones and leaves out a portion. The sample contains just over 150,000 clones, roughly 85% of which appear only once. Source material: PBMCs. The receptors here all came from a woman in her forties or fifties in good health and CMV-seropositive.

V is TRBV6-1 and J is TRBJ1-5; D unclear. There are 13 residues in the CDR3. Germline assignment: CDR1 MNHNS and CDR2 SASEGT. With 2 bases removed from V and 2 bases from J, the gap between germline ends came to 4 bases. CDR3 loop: CASSEFGNQPQHF. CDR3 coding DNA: TGTGCCAGCAGTGAATTCGGCAATCAGCCCCAGCATTTT.

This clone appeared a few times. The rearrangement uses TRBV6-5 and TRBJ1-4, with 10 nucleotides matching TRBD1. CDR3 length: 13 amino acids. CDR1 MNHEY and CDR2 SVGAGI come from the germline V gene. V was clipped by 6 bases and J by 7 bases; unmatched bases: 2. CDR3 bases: TGTGCCAGCAGCAGGGACAGGGGTGAAAAACTGTTTTTT. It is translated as CASSRDRGEKLFF.

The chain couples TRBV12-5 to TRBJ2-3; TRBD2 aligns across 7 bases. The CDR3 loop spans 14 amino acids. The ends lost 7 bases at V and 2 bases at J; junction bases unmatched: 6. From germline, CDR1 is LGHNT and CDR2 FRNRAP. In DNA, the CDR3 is TGTGCTAGTGCGGGACTACTACACACAGATACGCAGTATTTT. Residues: CASAGLLHTDTQYF.

CDR3 residues: CASSYVAQETQYF. CDR3 sequence (DNA): TGTGCCAGCAGTTACGTGGCCCAAGAGACCCAGTACTTC. This chain joins TRBV28 and TRBJ2-5; unclear D gene. The germline gives CDR1 MDHEN, CDR2 SYDVKM. The CDR3 runs to 13 residues. The V end was cut by 4 bases, the J end by 1 base, with 7 bases between.

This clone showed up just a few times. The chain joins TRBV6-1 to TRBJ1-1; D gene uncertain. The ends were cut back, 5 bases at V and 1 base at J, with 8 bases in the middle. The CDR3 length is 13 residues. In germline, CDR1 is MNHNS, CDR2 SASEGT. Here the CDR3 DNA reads TGTGCCAGCAGTCAGATCAGGAACACTGAAGCTTTCTTT. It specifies CASSQIRNTEAFF.